This entry concerns a single T cell receptor (beta chain). Its antigen is still unknown. The data derive from a study of cytomegalovirus exposure and HLA in healthy donors. Study-wide results and caveats: Analyzed later, most CMV-associated TCR beta chains appeared HLA-restricted.

The CDR3 length is 15 residues. CDR1 is MNHNS and CDR2 is SASEGT in the germline V gene. With 2 bases removed from V and 1 base from J, the gap between germline ends came to 12 bases. It was with 60 Vbeta and 13 Jbeta primers that the PCR ran. Only in-frame clones appear in the TCRdb table, and some are missing; sequencing was by immunoSEQ multiplex PCR. The sample contains some 130,000 clones, roughly 80% of which appear only once. Sequenced material: PBMCs. This TCR was sampled from a male donor in good health and CMV-seronegative. J is TRBJ2-7 and V is TRBV6-1; maybe TRBD2 (7 bases). Here the CDR3 DNA reads TGTGCCAGCAGTGAAACGGGGGGCGGATCCTACGAGCAGTACTTC. Translation gives CASSETGGGSYEQYF.